The source of this TCR beta chain is a study of blood T cell repertoires in COVID-19. This clone was counted a single time. Authors' analysis steps: For nucleated cells, counts were estimated from reference gene primer amplification. Assay: immunoSEQ multiplex PCR; the TCRdb copy retains only in-frame clones and omits some. From that table come the V and J calls and clone size; the DNA was used to work out D and trimming. The sample has over 80,000 clones; around 72% are singletons. Material for sequencing was peripheral blood. This receptor was taken from a man in his 70s with COVID-19, enrolled during active disease.

CDR3 amino acids: CASSGGQINEQFF. The CDR3 coding sequence is TGTGCCAGCAGTGGAGGACAGATCAATGAGCAGTTCTTC. The chain couples TRBV2 to TRBJ2-1; tentative D call: TRBD1 (6 bases). Trimming took 4 bases from V and 6 from J, leaving 10 bases between them. This CDR3 spans 13 amino acids. Germline V CDR1 and CDR2: SNHLY, FYNNEI.